These T cell receptor beta chains were read from a single sample in a study of blood T cells in healthy people across ages. TCRdb independently ran MiXCR on the 5' RACE reads; one entry per CDR3 protein. The sample includes some 1.1 million distinct CDR3 sequences, under 40% seen only once; the top ten take around 13%. The sample was blood. Receptor source: a man between 18 and 29 years old in good health. Both conserved end residues are part of each CDR3.

cdr3_aa	v_call	j_call
CASSFTGTDTEAFF	TRBV5-1	TRBJ1-1
CASGLVHQDEQYF	TRBV12-5	TRBJ2-7
CASSFGTAENSPLHF	TRBV27	TRBJ1-6
CASSPTPGPHHEQYF	TRBV27	-
CASSRASGITDTQYF	TRBV3-1	TRBJ2-3
CSAGGGNDPRYGYTF	TRBV20-1	TRBJ1-2
CASSPEGKNTEAFF	TRBV9	TRBJ1-1
CSAETGGAGGYTF	TRBV20-1	TRBJ1-2
CATSDSRTASNYGYTF	TRBV24-1	TRBJ1-2
CASSVLPASNYGYTF	TRBV2	TRBJ1-2
CASSPTTGTTTGELFF	TRBV7-2	TRBJ2-2
CASSVRIGYEQYF	TRBV7-9	-
CASSFSGYSYEQYF	TRBV27	TRBJ2-7
CASSRGGNQETQYF	TRBV5-4	TRBJ2-5
CASSSFPMGTGMNGYTF	TRBV5-1	TRBJ1-2
CASSAPINEKLFF	TRBV7-2	TRBJ1-4
CASSVARASTDTQYF	TRBV9	TRBJ2-3
CSSRRGEETQYF	TRBV20-1	TRBJ2-5
CSARRSGYNNEQFF	TRBV20-1	TRBJ2-1
CSATDRNYEQYF	TRBV20-1	TRBJ2-7
CASSPQAGGYYEKLFF	TRBV7-2	TRBJ1-4
CSAHRKSGNYGYTF	TRBV20-1	TRBJ1-2
CASSQDFRGNEQFF	TRBV4-3	TRBJ2-1
CAISESSGSVGNSPLHF	TRBV10-3	TRBJ1-6
CRGGAAYNEQFF	TRBV29-1	TRBJ2-1
CSVGTRADPTDTQYF	TRBV29-1	TRBJ2-3
CASSLGGVENTEAFF	TRBV12-3/TRBV12-4	TRBJ1-1
CASSLRLAGVNNEQFF	TRBV6-2/TRBV6-3	TRBJ2-1